This TCR beta chain was obtained from a study of molecular identifiers for immune sequencing clone quantification. Trimming took 1 base from V and 3 from J, leaving 9 bases between them. Germline CDR1 is MGHRA and CDR2 is YSYEKL. The CDR3 spans 14 residues. This clonotype has a count of ten or more. The antigen remains undetermined. Study observations and caveats: Whereas naive cells kept under 1% of molecules in clones above 20 RNA copies, such clones held over 97% in effectors.

Bulk TCR libraries used previously described methods and listed TCR primers. From the PCR reads, TCRdb called clonotypes with MiXCR, one entry per CDR3 protein. This sample has about half a million distinct CDR3 sequences, with about a fifth found just once. Source material: naive CD8+ T cells from blood, with Jurkat cell RNA spiked in. Subset defined: FACS-sorted CD8+CD4-CCR7+CD45RA+ naive T cells. This TCR came from a human donor in good health. Some libraries in this study had Jurkat cell RNA spiked in. V is TRBV4-1 and J is TRBJ2-5; D is ambiguous. The CDR3 is CASSQASVEETQYF. CDR3 sequence (DNA): TGCGCCAGCAGCCAAGCCAGCGTCGAAGAGACCCAGTACTTC.